A single sample gave rise to the 9 T cell receptor beta chains below, sequenced in a study of T cells after yellow fever vaccination. Using its own MiXCR run on the 5' RACE reads, TCRdb lists one record per CDR3 protein. Of a few hundred thousand distinct CDR3 sequences in the sample, over 4% were seen once. Sequenced here: PBMCs, sampled 5 days after the yellow fever booster vaccination. The receptors were sampled from a man aged 18 to 29 who received the YFV17D yellow fever vaccine.

V usage is TRBV10-3 and J usage is TRBJ2-3; 9 nucleotides line up with TRBD1. CDR3 length equals 14 residues. CDR1 is ENHRY, CDR2 SYGVKD, per germline. With V trimmed by 6 bases and J by 6 bases, 7 bases remained unmatched. The CDR3 loop reads CAISRDRVGDTQYF. The DNA of the CDR3 is TGTGCCATCAGCCGGGACAGGGTTGGGGATACGCAGTATTTT.

This clonotype was recorded many times. This sequence joins TRBV24-1 and TRBJ2-2, with D tentatively TRBD1 (5 bases). This CDR3 spans 15 amino acids. The V gene's germline CDR1 is KGHDR and CDR2 SFDVKD. Trimming took off 6 bases at V and 0 bases at J, with 10 bases between the two ends. DNA of the CDR3: TGTGCCACCAGTTTATCCAGGGCGAACACCGGGGAGCTGTTTTTT. Translated: CATSLSRANTGELFF.

This clonotype has only a few counts. The rearrangement links TRBV20-1 to TRBJ1-1; 10 bases are shared with TRBD1. The V segment lost 4 bases and the J segment 1 base; nucleotides outside the gene matches: 6. Per germline, CDR1 DFQATT and CDR2 SNEGSKA (reference sequence). The CDR3 is 15 residues long. The CDR3 coding sequence is TGCAGTGCTACCCCAAGGACAGGGGGGAACACTGAAGCTTTCTTT. Its translation: CSATPRTGGNTEAFF.

V and J are TRBV7-9 and TRBJ2-2; the D gene is possibly TRBD1 (6 bases). CDR1 and CDR2 (germline): SEHNR, FQNEAQ (reference sequence). There are 16 residues in the CDR3. V was clipped by 5 bases and J by 2 bases, with 15 bases between them. CDR3 sequence: CASSPLGADNTGELFF. The CDR3 nucleotides are TGTGCCAGCAGCCCCCTGGGGGCAGATAACACCGGGGAGCTGTTTTTT.

This clonotype was observed at least ten times. The chain links TRBV29-1 to TRBJ2-7, with 8 positions matching TRBD1. From germline, CDR1 is SQVTM and CDR2 ANQGSEA. The CDR3 loop spans 16 amino acids. V gave up 0 bases and J gave up 3 bases; unmatched junction bases: 10. Here the CDR3 reads CSVEDFTGTGVYEQYF. In DNA form, the CDR3 reads TGCAGCGTTGAAGATTTCACCGGGACAGGAGTCTACGAGCAGTACTTC.

This clonotype has a count of ten or more. This chain joins TRBV7-8 and TRBJ2-3; D is tentatively TRBD1 or TRBD2 (5 bases each). Trimming took 0 bases from V and 8 from J, leaving 15 bases between them. Germline CDR1 SGHVS, CDR2 FQNEAQ. The CDR3 is 15 residues long. The CDR3: CASSLASRGPFTQYF. Here the CDR3 DNA reads TGTGCCAGCAGCTTAGCGAGTCGGGGCCCCTTTACGCAGTATTTT.

This clonotype has only a few counts. The rearrangement joins TRBV7-9 to TRBJ2-3; 9 nucleotides line up with TRBD2. The CDR3 consists of 14 residues. V was pared by 5 bases and J by 7 bases, with 7 bases of the junction left unmatched. Germline-derived CDR1 and CDR2 are SEHNR and FQNEAQ (reference sequence). CDR3: CASSLTSGGNTQYF. CDR3 bases: TGTGCCAGCAGCCTAACCAGCGGGGGGAATACGCAGTATTTT. Complete variable domain (other parts from reference TRBV7-9 and TRBJ2-3): DTGVSQNPRHKITKRGQNVTFRCDPISEHNRLYWYRQTLGQGPEFLTYFQNEAQLEKSRLLSDRFSAERPKGSFSTLEIQRTEQGDSAMYLCASSLTSGGNTQYFGPGTRLTVL.

This clonotype occurred a few times. The chain uses TRBV5-1 and TRBJ1-1; D not resolved. This CDR3 comprises 16 residues. Germline V gene data show CDR1 as SGHRS and CDR2 as YFSETQ. Between the trimmed V and J ends, which lost 3 bases and 4 bases, there was a span of 19 bases. CDR3 loop: CASSSTGFQEGTEAFF. The CDR3 bases are TGCGCCAGCAGCTCCACGGGTTTCCAGGAGGGCACTGAAGCTTTCTTT.

This clonotype was seen more than once but under ten times. This chain links TRBV12-3 or TRBV12-4 with TRBJ2-3; the match to TRBD1 covers 7 bases. The CDR3 extends over 15 amino acids. V was pared by 5 bases and J by 0 bases, with 5 bases of the junction left unmatched. The CDR3 sequence is CASSAEGASTDTQYF. CDR3 DNA: TGTGCCAGCAGTGCCGAGGGGGCGAGCACAGATACGCAGTATTTT.